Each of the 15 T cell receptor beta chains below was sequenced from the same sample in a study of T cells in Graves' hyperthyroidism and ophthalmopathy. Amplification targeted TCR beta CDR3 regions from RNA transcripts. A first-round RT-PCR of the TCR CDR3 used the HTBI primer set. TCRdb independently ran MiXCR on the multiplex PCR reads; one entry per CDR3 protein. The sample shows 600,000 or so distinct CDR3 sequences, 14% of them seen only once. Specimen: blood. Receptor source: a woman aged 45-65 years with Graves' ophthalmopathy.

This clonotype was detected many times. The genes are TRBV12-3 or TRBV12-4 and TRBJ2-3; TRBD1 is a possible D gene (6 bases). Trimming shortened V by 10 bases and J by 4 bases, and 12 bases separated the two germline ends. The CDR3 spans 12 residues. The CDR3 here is CATNRVSDTQYF. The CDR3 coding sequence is TGTGCCACGAACAGGGTGTCAGATACGCAGTATTTT.

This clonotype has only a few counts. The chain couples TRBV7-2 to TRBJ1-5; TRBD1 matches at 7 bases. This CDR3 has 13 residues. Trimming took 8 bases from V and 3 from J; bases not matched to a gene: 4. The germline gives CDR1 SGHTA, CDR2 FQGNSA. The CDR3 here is CASGQDPNQPQHF. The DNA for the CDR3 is TGTGCCAGCGGACAGGACCCCAATCAGCCCCAGCATTTT.

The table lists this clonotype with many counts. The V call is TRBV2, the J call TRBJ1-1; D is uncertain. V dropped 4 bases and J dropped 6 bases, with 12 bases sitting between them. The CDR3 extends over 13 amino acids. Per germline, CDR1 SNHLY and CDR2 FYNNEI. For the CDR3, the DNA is TGTGCCAGCAGTGTGGCCAAATCGGCTGAAGCTTTCTTT. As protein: CASSVAKSAEAFF. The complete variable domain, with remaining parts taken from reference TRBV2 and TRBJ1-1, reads EPEVTQTPSHQVTQMGQEVILRCVPISNHLYFYWYRQILGQKVEFLVSFYNNEISEKSEIFDDQFSVERPDGSNFTLKIRSTKLEDSAMYFCASSVAKSAEAFFGQGTRLTVV.

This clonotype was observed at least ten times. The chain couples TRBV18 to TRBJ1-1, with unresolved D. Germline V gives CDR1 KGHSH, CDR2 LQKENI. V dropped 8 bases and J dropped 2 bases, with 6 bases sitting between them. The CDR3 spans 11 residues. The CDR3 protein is CASTANTEAFF. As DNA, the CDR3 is TGTGCCAGCACGGCCAACACTGAAGCTTTCTTT.

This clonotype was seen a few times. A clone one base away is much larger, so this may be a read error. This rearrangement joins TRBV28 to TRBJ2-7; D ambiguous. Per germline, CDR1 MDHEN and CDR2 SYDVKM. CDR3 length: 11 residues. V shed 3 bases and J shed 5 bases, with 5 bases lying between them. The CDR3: CASSFFHEQYF. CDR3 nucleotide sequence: TGTGCCAGCAGTTTTTTCCACGAGCAGTACTTC. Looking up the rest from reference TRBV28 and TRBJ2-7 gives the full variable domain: DVKVTQSSRYLVKRTGEKVFLECVQDMDHENMFWYRQDPGLGLRLIYFSYDVKMKEKGDIPEGYSVSREKKERFSLILESASTNQTSMYLCASSFFHEQYFGPGTRLTVT.

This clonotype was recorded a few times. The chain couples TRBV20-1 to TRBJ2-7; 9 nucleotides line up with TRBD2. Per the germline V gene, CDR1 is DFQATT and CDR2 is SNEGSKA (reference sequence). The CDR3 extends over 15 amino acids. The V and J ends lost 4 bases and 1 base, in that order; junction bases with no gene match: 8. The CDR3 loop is CSAKNPGLASYEQYF. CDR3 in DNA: TGCAGTGCTAAAAATCCGGGACTAGCATCCTACGAGCAGTACTTC.

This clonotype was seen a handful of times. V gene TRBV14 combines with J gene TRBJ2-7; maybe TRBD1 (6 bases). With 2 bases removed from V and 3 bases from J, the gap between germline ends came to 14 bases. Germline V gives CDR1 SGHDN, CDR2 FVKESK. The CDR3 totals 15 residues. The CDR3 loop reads CASSQMAGAFYEQYF. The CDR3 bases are TGTGCCAGCAGCCAAATGGCAGGGGCGTTCTACGAGCAGTACTTC.

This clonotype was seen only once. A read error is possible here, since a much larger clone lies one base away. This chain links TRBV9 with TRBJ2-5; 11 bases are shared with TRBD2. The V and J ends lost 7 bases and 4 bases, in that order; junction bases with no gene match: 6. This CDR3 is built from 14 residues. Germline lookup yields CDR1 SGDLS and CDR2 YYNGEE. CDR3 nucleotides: TGTGCCAGCGGCTCCGGGACTAGCGGAGAGACCCAGTACTTC. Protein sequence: CASGSGTSGETQYF.

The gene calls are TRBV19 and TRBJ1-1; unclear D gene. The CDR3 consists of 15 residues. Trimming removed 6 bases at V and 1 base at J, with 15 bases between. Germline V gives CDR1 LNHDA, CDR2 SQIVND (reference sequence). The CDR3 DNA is TGTGCCAGTAGGGACTTGGTAGGCCCGAACACTGAAGCTTTCTTT. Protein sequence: CASRDLVGPNTEAFF. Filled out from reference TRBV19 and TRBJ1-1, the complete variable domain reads DGGITQSPKYLFRKEGQNVTLSCEQNLNHDAMYWYRQDPGQGLRLIYYSQIVNDFQKGDIAEGYSVSREKKESFPLTVTSAQKNPTAFYLCASRDLVGPNTEAFFGQGTRLTVV.

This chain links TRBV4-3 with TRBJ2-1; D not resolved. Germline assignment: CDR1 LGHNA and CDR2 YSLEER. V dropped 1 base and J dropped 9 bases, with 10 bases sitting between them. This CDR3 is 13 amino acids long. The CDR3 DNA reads TGCGCCAGCAGCCAAGGGCAGGTCGGTGAGCAGTTCTTC. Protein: CASSQGQVGEQFF.

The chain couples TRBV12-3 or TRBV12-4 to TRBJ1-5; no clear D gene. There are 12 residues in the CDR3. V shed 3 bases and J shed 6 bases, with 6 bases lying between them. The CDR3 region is CASSFRPQPQHF. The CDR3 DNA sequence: TGTGCCAGCAGTTTCCGCCCTCAGCCCCAGCATTTT.

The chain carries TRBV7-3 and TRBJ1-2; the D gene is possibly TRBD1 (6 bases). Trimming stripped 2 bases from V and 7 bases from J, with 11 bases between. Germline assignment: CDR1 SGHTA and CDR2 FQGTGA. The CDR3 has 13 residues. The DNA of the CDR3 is TGTGCCAGCAGCTTATTGGCAGGGGCTGGCTACACCTTC. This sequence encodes CASSLLAGAGYTF.

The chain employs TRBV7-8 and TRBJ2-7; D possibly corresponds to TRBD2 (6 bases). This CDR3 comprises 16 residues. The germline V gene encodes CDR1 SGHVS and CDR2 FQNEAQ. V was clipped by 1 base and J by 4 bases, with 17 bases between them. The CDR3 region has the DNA TGTGCCAGCAGCTTAGTACGAACCGGAGGGCCATACGAGCAGTACTTC. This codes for CASSLVRTGGPYEQYF.

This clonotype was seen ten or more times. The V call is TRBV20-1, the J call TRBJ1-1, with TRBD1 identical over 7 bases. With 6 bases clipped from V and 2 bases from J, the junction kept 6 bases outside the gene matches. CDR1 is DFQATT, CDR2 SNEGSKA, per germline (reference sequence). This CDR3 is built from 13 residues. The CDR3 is CSATGTANTEAFF. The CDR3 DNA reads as TGCAGTGCAACCGGGACAGCCAACACTGAAGCTTTCTTT.

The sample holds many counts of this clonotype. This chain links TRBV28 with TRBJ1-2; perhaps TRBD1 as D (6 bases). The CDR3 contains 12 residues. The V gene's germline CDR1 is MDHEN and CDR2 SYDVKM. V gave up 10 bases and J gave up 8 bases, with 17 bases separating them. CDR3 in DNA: TGTGCCATCCGAGGAGGGGGTCTCGGCTACACCTTC. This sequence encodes CAIRGGGLGYTF.